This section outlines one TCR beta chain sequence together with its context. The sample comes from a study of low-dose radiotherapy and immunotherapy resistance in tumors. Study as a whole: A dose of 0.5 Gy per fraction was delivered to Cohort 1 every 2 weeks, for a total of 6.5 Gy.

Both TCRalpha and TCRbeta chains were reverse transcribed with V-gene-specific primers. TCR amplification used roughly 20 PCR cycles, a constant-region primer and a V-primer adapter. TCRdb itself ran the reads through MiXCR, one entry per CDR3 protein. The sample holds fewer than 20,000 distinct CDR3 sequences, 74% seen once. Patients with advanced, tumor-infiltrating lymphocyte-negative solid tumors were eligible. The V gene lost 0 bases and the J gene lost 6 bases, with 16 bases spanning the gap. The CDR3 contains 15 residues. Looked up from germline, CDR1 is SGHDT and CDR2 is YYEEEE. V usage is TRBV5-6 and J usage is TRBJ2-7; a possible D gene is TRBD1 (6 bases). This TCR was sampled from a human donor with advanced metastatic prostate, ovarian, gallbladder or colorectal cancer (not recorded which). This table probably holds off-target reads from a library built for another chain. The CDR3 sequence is CASSLAVGAGPEQYF. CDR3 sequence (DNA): TGTGCCAGCAGCTTGGCGGTGGGGGCTGGTCCCGAGCAGTACTTC.